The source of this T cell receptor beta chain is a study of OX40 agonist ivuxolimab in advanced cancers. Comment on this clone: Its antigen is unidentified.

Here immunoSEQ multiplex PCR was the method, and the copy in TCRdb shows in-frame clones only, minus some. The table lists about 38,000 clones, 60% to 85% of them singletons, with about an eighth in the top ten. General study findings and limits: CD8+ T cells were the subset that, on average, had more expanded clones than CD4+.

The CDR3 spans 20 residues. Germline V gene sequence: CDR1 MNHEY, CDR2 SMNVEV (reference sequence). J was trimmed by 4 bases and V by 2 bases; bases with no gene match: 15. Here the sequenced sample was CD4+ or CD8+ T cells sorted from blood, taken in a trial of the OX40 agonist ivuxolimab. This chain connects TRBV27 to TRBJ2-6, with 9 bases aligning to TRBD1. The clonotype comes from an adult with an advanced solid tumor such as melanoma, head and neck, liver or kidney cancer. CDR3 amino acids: CASSLKNPGTGPPGANVLTF. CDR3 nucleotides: TGTGCCAGCAGTTTAAAAAACCCCGGGACAGGGCCCCCCGGGGCCAACGTCCTGACTTTC.